This passage covers 9 T cell receptor beta chains from one sample sequenced in a study of memory CD4+ T cells and cytomegalovirus serostatus. The method was immunoSEQ multiplex PCR; TCRdb's version includes in-frame clones alone and lacks a portion of them. The profile shows 40,000 to 55,000 clones, 75% to 85% of them singletons. The sort gate was single viable CD3+CD4+CD8-CD45RO+ cells for memory CD4+ T cells. The material sequenced was memory CD4+ T cells from blood. These receptors were collected from an adult in good health and CMV-seronegative.

The chain is built from TRBV19 and TRBJ2-7, with 7 bases matching TRBD1. This CDR3 has 15 amino acids. V was pared by 6 bases and J by 0 bases, with 8 bases of the junction left unmatched. From germline, CDR1 is LNHDA and CDR2 SQIVND (reference sequence). This CDR3 reads CASRPDRSSSYEQYF. The DNA for the CDR3 is TGTGCCAGTAGGCCGGACAGGTCGTCCTCCTACGAGCAGTACTTC. The entire variable domain, with the rest obtained from reference TRBV19 and TRBJ2-7, is as follows: DGGITQSPKYLFRKEGQNVTLSCEQNLNHDAMYWYRQDPGQGLRLIYYSQIVNDFQKGDIAEGYSVSREKKESFPLTVTSAQKNPTAFYLCASRPDRSSSYEQYFGPGTRLTVT.

The V and J genes are TRBV6-6 and TRBJ1-5; 8 bases line up with TRBD1. Germline V CDR1 and CDR2: MNHNY, SVGAGI (reference sequence). The CDR3 spans 15 residues. J gave up 4 bases and V 5 bases, and 7 bases lay outside the gene matches. CDR3 in DNA: TGTGCCAGCAGTCTCAACAGGGGGAGAAATCAGCCCCAGCATTTT. Protein sequence: CASSLNRGRNQPQHF.

The gene calls are TRBV12-5 and TRBJ2-7; TRBD1 might be the D (6 bases). From germline, CDR1 is LGHNT and CDR2 FRNRAP. CDR3 length: 15 amino acids. V lost 2 bases and J 5 bases, leaving 16 bases between the germline ends. CDR3 residues: CASGLSGRGFDEQYF. In DNA form, the CDR3 reads TGTGCTAGTGGTTTGAGTGGCAGGGGATTTGACGAGCAGTACTTC.

The rearrangement links TRBV6-1 to TRBJ1-2; D unclear. The germline gives CDR1 MNHNS, CDR2 SASEGT. Trimming took off 0 bases at V and 8 bases at J, with 10 bases between the two ends. This CDR3 is built from 13 residues. The CDR3 bases are TGTGCCAGCAGTGAAGCGCCCGTTCGAGGCTACACCTTC. It encodes CASSEAPVRGYTF.

The chain is built from TRBV28 and TRBJ2-7, with 11 bases lining up with TRBD1. There are 14 residues in the CDR3. Trimming removed 5 bases from V and 3 bases from J; junction bases left unmatched: 3. In germline, CDR1 is MDHEN, CDR2 SYDVKM. The CDR3 DNA reads TGTGCCAGCAGTCCGGGACAGGGGGACTACGAGCAGTACTTC. Translated: CASSPGQGDYEQYF. Filled out from reference TRBV28 and TRBJ2-7, the complete variable domain reads DVKVTQSSRYLVKRTGEKVFLECVQDMDHENMFWYRQDPGLGLRLIYFSYDVKMKEKGDIPEGYSVSREKKERFSLILESASTNQTSMYLCASSPGQGDYEQYFGPGTRLTVT.

The chain's CDR3 is CASRGAKNYGYTF. The CDR3, as DNA: TGCGCTTCTCGGGGGGCAAAAAACTATGGCTACACCTTC. This chain joins TRBV4-1 and TRBJ1-2, with D possibly TRBD1 on 6 matching bases. Germline values: CDR1 MGHRA, CDR2 YSYEKL. The CDR3 is 13 residues long.

In this sample, this clone turned up a few times. One end of the junction varies from germline; a read error may be responsible. The V gene is TRBV7-7, the J gene TRBJ2-3; possibly TRBD2 for D (6 bases). Germline CDR1 is SSHAT and CDR2 is FNYEAQ (reference sequence). The CDR3 loop spans 13 amino acids. CDR3 residues: CASSLEEGDTQYF. The CDR3 nucleotides read TGTGCTAGCAGCTTAGAGGAGGGGGATACGCAGTATTTT.

This CDR3 reads CASSATTAAPSDGYTF. The DNA for the CDR3 is TGTGCCAGCAGCGCGACAACGGCCGCTCCCTCCGATGGCTACACCTTC. The V and J genes are TRBV28 and TRBJ1-2; D not certain. V was trimmed by 6 bases and J by 6 bases, leaving 23 bases between them. This CDR3 has 16 amino acids. Germline-derived CDR1 and CDR2 are MDHEN and SYDVKM.

This clone has just one count. The rearrangement links TRBV28 to TRBJ2-1; a weak D match, TRBD1 (6 bases). The CDR3 length is 14 residues. Germline CDR1 reads MDHEN; CDR2 reads SYDVKM. V lost 4 bases and J 4 bases, leaving 11 bases between the germline ends. The CDR3 spells CASSSLDRYNEQFF. The CDR3 DNA follows: TGTGCCAGCAGTTCTTTGGACAGATACAATGAGCAGTTCTTC.